This TCR beta chain was obtained from a study of beta chain features in type 1 diabetes. Background on the study: Examined across all samples were almost 110 million sorted cells.

Details on this clone: The antigen is unknown.

The CDR3 extends over 15 amino acids. From germline, CDR1 is SGHNT and CDR2 YYREEE (reference sequence). The V and J ends lost 3 bases and 4 bases respectively, with 16 bases between them. Overall study results and limits: The study found moderately but significantly shorter TCRB CDR3s in all four CD4+ subsets of Type 1 diabetes patients. Patients' naive, central memory and regulatory TCRB repertoires appeared more alike than those of healthy donors.

cDNA synthesis used the whole RNA isolate, giving expressed TCRB sequences. Profiled with immunoSEQ multiplex PCR; TCRdb holds only in-frame clones, not every one. The repertoire holds about 650,000 clones, with 9.5% to 15% as singletons. The V gene is TRBV5-4, the J gene TRBJ1-2; the D gene is possibly TRBD1 (5 bases). The receptor was isolated from a young man with type 1 diabetes. The specimen sequenced was naive CD4+ T cells from blood. This CDR3 is CASSSAQEGSYGYTF. The DNA of the CDR3 is TGTGCCAGCAGCTCGGCGCAGGAGGGGTCCTATGGCTACACCTTC.